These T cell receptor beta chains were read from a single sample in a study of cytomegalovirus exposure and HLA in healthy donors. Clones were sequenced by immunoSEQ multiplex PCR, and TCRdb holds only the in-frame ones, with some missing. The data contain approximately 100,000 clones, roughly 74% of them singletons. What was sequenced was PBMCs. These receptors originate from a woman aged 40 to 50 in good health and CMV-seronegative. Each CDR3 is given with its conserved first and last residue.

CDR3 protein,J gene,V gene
CAISQSGGTEAFF,TRBJ1-1,TRBV10-3
CASGINGELFF,TRBJ2-2,TRBV12-5
CASSPSGGSNSPLHF,TRBJ1-6,TRBV7-9
CASSLGRDYEQYF,-,TRBV7-2
CASSSGTSGGNLYEQYF,TRBJ2-7,TRBV7-2
CASSQATGQGYEQYF,TRBJ2-7,TRBV4-2
CASSPLNAAGISTDTQYF,TRBJ2-3,TRBV7-3
CASSPNRASYEQYF,TRBJ2-7,TRBV7-2
CASSVSNNQPQHF,TRBJ1-5,TRBV2
CASSPWTGSQETQYF,TRBJ2-5,TRBV11-2
CASSIETSRDGELFF,TRBJ2-2,TRBV19
CASSIWGTGANVLTF,TRBJ2-6,TRBV19
CASSVVPGQETQYF,TRBJ2-5,TRBV9
CAISLEPNTEAFF,TRBJ1-1,TRBV10-3
CASSFRDNEQYF,TRBJ2-7,TRBV28
CASSPLAVPGWGYTF,TRBJ1-2,TRBV7-8
CASSIGGTSYNEQFF,TRBJ2-1,TRBV19
CASSIDPDSYYSNQPQHF,TRBJ1-5,TRBV19
CASSSVSWSGASESHLHNEQFF,TRBJ2-1,TRBV7-6
CASTSGLYGSEAFF,TRBJ1-1,TRBV2
CASRKVQGGEQYF,TRBJ2-7,TRBV7-9
CASSSRGVGTQYF,TRBJ2-5,TRBV7-2
CASSLDRGPSYEQYF,TRBJ2-7,TRBV11-1
CASSLEYSGNTIYF,TRBJ1-3,TRBV2
CASSLGGSSYEQYF,TRBJ2-7,TRBV5-1
CASSPQWTGGHSQLFF,TRBJ2-2,TRBV27
CASSQEGQVPLHF,TRBJ1-6,TRBV4-1
CASSLVSGLAVQETQYF,TRBJ2-5,TRBV7-2
CASSENRGLAEAFF,TRBJ1-1,TRBV28
CASSLRGNTEAFF,TRBJ1-1,TRBV7-6
CASSQQEVNGLHYGYTF,TRBJ1-2,TRBV4-2
CASSLGQGGIWETQYF,TRBJ2-5,TRBV11-2
CASSPQGAVETQYF,TRBJ2-5,TRBV19
CASSQDRGGQYF,TRBJ2-3,TRBV7-8
CASSLASRGTEAFF,TRBJ1-1,TRBV7-9
CASSFSPVRKETQYF,TRBJ2-5,TRBV28
CASSQLGLAGDEQFF,TRBJ2-1,TRBV4-1
CSSSSTYNEQFF,TRBJ2-1,TRBV7-9
CASSRLSGGRSNTGELFF,TRBJ2-2,TRBV7-6
CASSPRDRTHNYEQYF,TRBJ2-7,TRBV5-1
CASSERVPSRADTEAFF,TRBJ1-1,TRBV6-1
CASSFGGQGYEQYF,TRBJ2-7,TRBV11-1
CSVVLGRSYNEQFF,TRBJ2-1,TRBV29-1
CASRDGGYNEQFF,TRBJ2-1,TRBV5-1
CASSGQGVVGYGYTF,TRBJ1-2,TRBV9
CASSYGLRGTTNEKLFF,TRBJ1-4,TRBV28
CAWSVRRSRGGGEQYF,TRBJ2-7,TRBV30
CASSQPSGGDTGELFF,TRBJ2-2,TRBV7-9